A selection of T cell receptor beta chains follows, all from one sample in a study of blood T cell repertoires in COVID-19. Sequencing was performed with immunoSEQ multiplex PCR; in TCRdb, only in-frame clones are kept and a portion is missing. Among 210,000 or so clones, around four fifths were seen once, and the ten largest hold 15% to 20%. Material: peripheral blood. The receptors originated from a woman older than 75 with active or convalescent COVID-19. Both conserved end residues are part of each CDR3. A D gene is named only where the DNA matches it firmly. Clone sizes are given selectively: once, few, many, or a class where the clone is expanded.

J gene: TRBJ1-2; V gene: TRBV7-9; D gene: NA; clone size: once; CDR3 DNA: TGTGCCAGCAGCTTAAGAGATTTCTATGGCTACACCTTC; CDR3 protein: CASSLRDFYGYTF
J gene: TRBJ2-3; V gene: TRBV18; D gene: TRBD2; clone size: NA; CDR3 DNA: TGTGCCAGCTCACCAAGGACTAGCGTACTGGAGAAAAAAGATACGCAGTATTTT; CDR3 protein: CASSPRTSVLEKKDTQYF
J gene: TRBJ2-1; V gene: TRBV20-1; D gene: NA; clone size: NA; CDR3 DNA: TGCAGTGCTAGAGTTGCAGGGGAGCAGTTCTTC; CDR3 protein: CSARVAGEQFF
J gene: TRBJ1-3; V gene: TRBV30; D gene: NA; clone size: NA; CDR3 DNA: TGTGCCTGGACCGACAGAAACACCATATATTTT; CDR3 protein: CAWTDRNTIYF
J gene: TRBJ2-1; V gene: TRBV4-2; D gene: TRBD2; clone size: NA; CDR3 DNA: TGTGCCAGCAGCCAGGGACTAGCGGGAGGGGGTGGCAATGAGCAGTTCTTC; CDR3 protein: CASSQGLAGGGGNEQFF
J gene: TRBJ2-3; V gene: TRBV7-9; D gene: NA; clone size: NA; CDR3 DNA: TGTGCCAGCAGCTTAGCTCTTGGGGCGGGGAGTGAAGATACGCAGTATTTT; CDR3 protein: CASSLALGAGSEDTQYF
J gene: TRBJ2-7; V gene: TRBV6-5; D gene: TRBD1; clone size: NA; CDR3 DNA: TGTGCCAGCAGTTCCCCGGGACAGTTCTACGAGCAGTACTTC; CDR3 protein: CASSSPGQFYEQYF
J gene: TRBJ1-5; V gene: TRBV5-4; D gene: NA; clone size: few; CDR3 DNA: TGTGCCAGCAGCTTAGACAGCGGGGGCGATCAGCCCCAGCATTTT; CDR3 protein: CASSLDSGGDQPQHF
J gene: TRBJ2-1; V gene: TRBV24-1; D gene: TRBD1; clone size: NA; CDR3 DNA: TGTGCCACCAGTGATAGTGGGGGAAGGTACAGGGGGCTATTTTCCTACAATGAGCAGTTCTTC; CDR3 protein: CATSDSGGRYRGLFSYNEQFF
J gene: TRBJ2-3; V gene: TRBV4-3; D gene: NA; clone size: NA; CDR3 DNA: TGCGCCAGCAGCCAAGGGCCGCAGGGTGGAGATACGCAGTATTTT; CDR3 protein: CASSQGPQGGDTQYF
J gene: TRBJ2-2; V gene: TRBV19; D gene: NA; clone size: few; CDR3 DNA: TGTGCCAGTACCCCCTCACTAACCGGGGAGCTGTTTTTT; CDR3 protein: CASTPSLTGELFF
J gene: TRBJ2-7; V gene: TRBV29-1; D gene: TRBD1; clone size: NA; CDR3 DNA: TGCAGCGTTAGGGACAGGGGAGTCCTTATATCGGGCGAGCAGTACTTC; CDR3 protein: CSVRDRGVLISGEQYF
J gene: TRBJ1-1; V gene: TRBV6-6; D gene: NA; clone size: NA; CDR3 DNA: TGTGCCACCAGGGAGCCTACCACTGAAGCTTTCTTT; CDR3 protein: CATREPTTEAFF
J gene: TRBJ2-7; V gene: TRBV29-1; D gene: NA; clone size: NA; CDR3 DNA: TGCAGCGTTGAACAGGGGTCCCACGAGCAGTACTTC; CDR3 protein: CSVEQGSHEQYF
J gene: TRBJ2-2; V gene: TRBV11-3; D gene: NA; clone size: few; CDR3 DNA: TGTGCCAGCAGCTCGGGAACCGGGGAGCTGTTTTTT; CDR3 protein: CASSSGTGELFF
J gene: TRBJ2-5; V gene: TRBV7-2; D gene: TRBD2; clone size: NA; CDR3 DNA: TGTGCCAGCAGCCCCAGGCTCCTCGGGGGGGAAGAGACCCAGTACTTC; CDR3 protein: CASSPRLLGGEETQYF
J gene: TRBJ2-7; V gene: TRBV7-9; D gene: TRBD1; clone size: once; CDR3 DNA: TGTGCCAGCAGCGTAGCTACAGGGGACGAGCAGTACTTC; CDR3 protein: CASSVATGDEQYF
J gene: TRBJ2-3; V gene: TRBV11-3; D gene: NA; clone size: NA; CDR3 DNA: TGTGCCAGCAGCCCGTCCGTTACAGATACGCAGTATTTT; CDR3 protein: CASSPSVTDTQYF
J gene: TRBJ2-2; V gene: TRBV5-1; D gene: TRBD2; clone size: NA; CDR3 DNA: TGCGCCAGCAGTCAACTAGCGGGAGACACCGGGGAGCTGTTTTTT; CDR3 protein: CASSQLAGDTGELFF
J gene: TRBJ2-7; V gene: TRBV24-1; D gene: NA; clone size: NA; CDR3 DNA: TGTGCCACCAGTGGAGGCTTCGAGCAGTACTTC; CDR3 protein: CATSGGFEQYF
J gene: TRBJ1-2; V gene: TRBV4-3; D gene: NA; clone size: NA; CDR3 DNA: TGCGCCAGCAGCCAAGGACAAGCCTCCTATGGCTACACCTTC; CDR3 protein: CASSQGQASYGYTF
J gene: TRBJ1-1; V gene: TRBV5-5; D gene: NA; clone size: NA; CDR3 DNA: TGTGCCAGCAGCTTGGTTGGGAGTAACGCTGAAGCTTTCTTT; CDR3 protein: CASSLVGSNAEAFF
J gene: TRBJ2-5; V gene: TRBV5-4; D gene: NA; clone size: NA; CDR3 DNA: TGTGCCAGCAGCTTGGCGGGATCGGGAGAGACCCAGTACTTC; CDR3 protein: CASSLAGSGETQYF
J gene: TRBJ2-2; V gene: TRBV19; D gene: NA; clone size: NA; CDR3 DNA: TGTGCCAGTAGTATAGATTTGGGGTCGGGGAAGGTCCCGGTGGAGCTGTTTTTT; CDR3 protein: CASSIDLGSGKVPVELFF
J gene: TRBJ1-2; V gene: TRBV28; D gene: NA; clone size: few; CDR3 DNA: TGTGCCACCCAGACCGGGACAAATATCGGCTACACCTTC; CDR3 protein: CATQTGTNIGYTF
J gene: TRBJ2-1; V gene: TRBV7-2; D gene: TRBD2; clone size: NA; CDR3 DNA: TGTGCCAGCAGCTTAGGGAGCGGGGGTTACAATGAGCAGTTCTTC; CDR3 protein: CASSLGSGGYNEQFF
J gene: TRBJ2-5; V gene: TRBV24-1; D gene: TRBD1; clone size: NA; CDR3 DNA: TGTGCCACCAGTGATACCGACAGGGTGGAGACCCAGTACTTC; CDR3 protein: CATSDTDRVETQYF
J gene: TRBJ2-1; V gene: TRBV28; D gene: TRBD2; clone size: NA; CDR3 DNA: TGTGCCAGCAGTTCAGCGGGGGGTAATTACAATGAGCAGTTCTTC; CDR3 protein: CASSSAGGNYNEQFF
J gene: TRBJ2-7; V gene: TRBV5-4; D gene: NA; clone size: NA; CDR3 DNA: TGTGCCAGCAGGACAGCTAGCGACTCCTACGAGCAGTACTTC; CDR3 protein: CASRTASDSYEQYF
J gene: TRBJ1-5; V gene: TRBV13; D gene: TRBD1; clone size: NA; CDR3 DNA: TGTGCCAGCAGCAGACAGGGGGGGGATCAGCCCCAGCATTTT; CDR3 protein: CASSRQGGDQPQHF
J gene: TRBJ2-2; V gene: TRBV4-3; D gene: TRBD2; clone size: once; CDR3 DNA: TGCGCCAGCAGCCCTACAAGTTCCCCGGGACTAGCGAGAACCGGGGAGCTGTTTTTT; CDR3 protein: CASSPTSSPGLARTGELFF
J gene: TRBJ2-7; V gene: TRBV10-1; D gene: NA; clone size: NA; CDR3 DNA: TGCGCCAGCATCGACAAAAGCTCCTACGAGCAGTACTTC; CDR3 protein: CASIDKSSYEQYF
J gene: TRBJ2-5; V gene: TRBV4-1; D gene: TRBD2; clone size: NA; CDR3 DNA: TGCGCCAGCAGCCAAGATCCGGGGAGGGGAGAGACCCAGTACTTC; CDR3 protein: CASSQDPGRGETQYF
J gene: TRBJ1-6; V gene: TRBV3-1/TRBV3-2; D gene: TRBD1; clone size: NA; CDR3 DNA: TGTGCCAGCAGACTGGGACAGAACAATTCACCCCTCCACTTT; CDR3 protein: CASRLGQNNSPLHF
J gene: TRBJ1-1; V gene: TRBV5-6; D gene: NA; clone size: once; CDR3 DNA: TGTGCCAGCAGTCGGACTCTGAACACTGAAGCTTTCTTT; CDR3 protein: CASSRTLNTEAFF
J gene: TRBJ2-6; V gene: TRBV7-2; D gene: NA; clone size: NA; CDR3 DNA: TGTGCCAGCAGCTTCTATCCCCGGTCTGGGGCCAACGTCCTGACTTTC; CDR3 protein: CASSFYPRSGANVLTF
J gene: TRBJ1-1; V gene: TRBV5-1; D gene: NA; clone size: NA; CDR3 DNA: TGCGCCAGCAGCTGGGACGGGACACAGAACACTGAAGCTTTCTTT; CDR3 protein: CASSWDGTQNTEAFF
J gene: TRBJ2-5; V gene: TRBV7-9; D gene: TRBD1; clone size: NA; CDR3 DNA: TGTGCCAGCAGCTTAGGGGACAGGGAAGAGACCCAGTACTTC; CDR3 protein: CASSLGDREETQYF
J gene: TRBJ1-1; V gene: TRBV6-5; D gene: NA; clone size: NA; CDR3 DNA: TGTGCCAGCAGCATTGGTTGGGGAGGGGAATTTGAAGCTTTCTTT; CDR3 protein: CASSIGWGGEFEAFF
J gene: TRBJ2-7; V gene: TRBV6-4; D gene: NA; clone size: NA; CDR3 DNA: TGTGCCAGCAGTCTCGAGACTGGCTACGAGCAGTACTTC; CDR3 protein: CASSLETGYEQYF
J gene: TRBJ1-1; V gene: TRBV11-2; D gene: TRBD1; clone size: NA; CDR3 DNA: TGTGCCAGCAGTTCGCCGGGACAGGGGGCGCGGGCTTTCTTT; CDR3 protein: CASSSPGQGARAFF
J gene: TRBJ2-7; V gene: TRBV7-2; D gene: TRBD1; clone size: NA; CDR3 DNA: TGTGCCAGCAGCTTAGGCGGGACAGGGAACGAGCAGTACTTC; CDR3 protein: CASSLGGTGNEQYF
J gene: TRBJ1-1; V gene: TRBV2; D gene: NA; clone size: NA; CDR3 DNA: TGTGCCAGTTACCTACAGGGAGTCGCTGAAGCTTTCTTT; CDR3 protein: CASYLQGVAEAFF